This T cell receptor (beta chain) was sequenced during a study of T cells in Graves' hyperthyroidism and ophthalmopathy. RNA transcripts yielded amplified TCR beta CDR3 regions. The HTBI primer set served for first-round RT-PCR of the TCR CDR3. Via MiXCR, TCRdb re-called the multiplex PCR reads, giving one row per CDR3 protein. This table has 480,000 or so distinct CDR3 sequences, 40% to 50% appearing once. This clonotype was seen a handful of times. The length of the CDR3 is 12 residues. In germline, CDR1 is ENHRY, CDR2 SYGVKD. Trimming removed 10 bases at V and 3 bases at J, with 13 bases between. For the diagnoses, clinical symptoms, serum thyroxine and TRAb, thyroid ultrasound and orbital computed tomography were used.

This sequence joins TRBV10-3 and TRBJ2-7; D tentatively fits TRBD1 or TRBD2 (6 bases each). This TCR derives from an adult woman with Graves' disease, either hyperthyroidism or ophthalmopathy (not recorded which). Sequencing input: peripheral blood or thyroid tissue (not recorded which). CDR3 DNA sequence: TGTGCCACCTCAGGGGAGGTCTACGAGCAGTACTTC. This encodes CATSGEVYEQYF.